This is a list of T cell receptor beta chains from one sample in a study of blood T cell repertoires in COVID-19. Profiled with immunoSEQ multiplex PCR; TCRdb holds only in-frame clones, not every one. The table has 110,000 or so clones, about 88% seen once; the top ten hold 8% to 8.5%. Sequences were obtained from peripheral blood. The receptors were sampled from a woman in her sixties or seventies who had recovered from COVID-19. The CDR3 runs from the conserved cysteine through the conserved F or W. D genes are given only for firm matches. The size field is filled for only some rows; it gives once, few, many or a size class.

V	J	D	size	CDR3	DNA
TRBV7-7	TRBJ2-1	TRBD2	once	CASSPRLAGGPEFF	TGTGCCAGCAGCCCCCGACTAGCGGGAGGGCCGGAGTTCTTC
TRBV19	TRBJ2-5	-	-	CASRKRAMQETQYF	TGTGCCAGTAGGAAGAGGGCAATGCAAGAGACCCAGTACTTC
TRBV10-3	TRBJ1-4	-	-	CAIRRQSNEKLFF	TGTGCCATCCGTCGACAGAGTAATGAAAAACTGTTTTTT
TRBV30	TRBJ2-1	TRBD1	-	CAWSPTGAEEQFF	TGTGCCTGGAGTCCTACAGGGGCGGAGGAGCAGTTCTTC
TRBV19	TRBJ1-5	TRBD1	-	CASSLQGALGAYQPQHF	TGTGCCAGTAGTCTACAGGGGGCGCTGGGGGCATATCAGCCCCAGCATTTT
TRBV4-2	TRBJ2-3	-	-	CASSRGRNKDTQYF	TGTGCCAGCAGCCGCGGGCGGAACAAGGATACGCAGTATTTT
TRBV6-4	TRBJ2-1	-	-	CASSGGRLGEQFF	TGTGCCAGCAGCGGAGGGAGGTTGGGTGAGCAGTTCTTC
TRBV2	TRBJ2-7	-	-	CASSDGLLAWYEQYF	TGTGCCAGCAGTGACGGCCTTTTAGCGTGGTACGAGCAGTACTTC
TRBV25-1	TRBJ2-3	-	-	CASSGGVGRFTDTQYF	TGTGCCAGCAGTGGTGGTGTGGGGAGGTTCACAGATACGCAGTATTTT
TRBV19	TRBJ2-3	TRBD1	-	CASSTRTGSTDTQYF	TGTGCCAGTAGTACACGGACAGGGAGCACAGATACGCAGTATTTT
TRBV24-1	TRBJ2-3	TRBD1	-	CATSDLRQGAADTQYF	TGTGCCACCAGTGATTTGAGGCAGGGGGCTGCGGATACGCAGTATTTT
TRBV30	TRBJ1-2	TRBD1	-	CAWEDRGHGYTF	TGTGCCTGGGAGGACAGGGGACATGGCTACACCTTC
TRBV5-3	TRBJ2-7	TRBD2	once	CARSPGLAGLFSYEQYF	TGTGCCAGAAGCCCGGGACTAGCGGGGCTATTCTCCTACGAGCAGTACTTC
TRBV6-5	TRBJ2-7	-	-	CASSYRDTPTYEQYF	TGTGCCAGCAGTTACCGAGACACCCCAACCTACGAGCAGTACTTC
TRBV4-3	TRBJ2-7	TRBD2	-	CASSRALAASYEQYF	TGCGCCAGCAGCCGCGCACTAGCGGCCTCCTACGAGCAGTACTTC
TRBV7-8	TRBJ2-5	-	-	CASSRGNQETQYF	TGTGCCAGCAGCCGAGGTAATCAAGAGACCCAGTACTTC
TRBV6-5	TRBJ1-2	TRBD1	-	CASRGQGARGGGYTF	TGTGCCAGCAGGGGACAGGGGGCGCGGGGGGGAGGCTACACCTTC
TRBV5-1	TRBJ1-1	-	-	CASSLDGGSTEAFF	TGCGCCAGCAGCTTGGACGGGGGGAGCACTGAAGCTTTCTTT
TRBV4-1	TRBJ1-4	-	-	CASSQSRSRGEGEKLFF	TGCGCCAGCAGCCAGTCCCGAAGCCGGGGGGAGGGTGAAAAACTGTTTTTT
TRBV6-5	TRBJ2-7	TRBD2	-	CASGGREGEQYF	TGTGCCAGCGGAGGACGGGAGGGAGAGCAGTACTTC
TRBV20-1	TRBJ2-1	-	-	CSPRGNEQFF	TGCAGCCCCCGCGGCAATGAGCAGTTCTTC
TRBV6-2/TRBV6-3	TRBJ2-7	-	-	CASSSPQYEQYF	TGTGCCAGCAGTTCCCCCCAGTACGAGCAGTACTTC
TRBV5-4	TRBJ2-1	-	-	CASSLSRGLGSGEQFF	TGTGCCAGCAGCTTGAGTAGGGGCCTGGGTAGTGGTGAGCAGTTCTTC
TRBV6-5	TRBJ1-1	-	-	CASSIGQNTEAFF	TGTGCCAGCTCAATCGGACAGAACACTGAAGCTTTCTTT
TRBV30	TRBJ2-2	TRBD1	-	CAWSEGQGSGELFF	TGTGCCTGGAGTGAGGGACAGGGATCCGGGGAGCTGTTTTTT
TRBV6-2/TRBV6-3	TRBJ2-1	TRBD1	once	CASSDRTGEDEQFF	TGTGCCAGCAGCGACCGGACAGGGGAGGATGAGCAGTTCTTC
TRBV3-1/TRBV3-2	TRBJ2-1	TRBD1	-	CASTQRGLEQFF	TGTGCCAGCACCCAAAGGGGGCTTGAGCAGTTCTTC
TRBV27	TRBJ2-3	TRBD2	-	CASSLVAGRSTQYF	TGTGCCAGCAGTTTAGTAGCGGGACGGAGTACGCAGTATTTT
TRBV9	TRBJ2-2	TRBD1	-	CASSVAMQGARGELFF	TGTGCCAGCAGCGTAGCTATGCAGGGGGCACGGGGGGAGCTGTTTTTT
TRBV7-9	TRBJ1-6	TRBD1	-	CASSPPGQGAPLHF	TGTGCCAGCAGCCCTCCGGGACAGGGGGCACCCCTCCACTTT
TRBV4-3	TRBJ2-7	-	-	CASSQDRSPTYEQYF	TGCGCCAGCAGCCAAGATCGGAGCCCTACCTACGAGCAGTACTTC
TRBV28	TRBJ1-2	TRBD1	-	CASRRQGAYGYTF	TGTGCCAGCAGACGACAGGGGGCCTATGGCTACACCTTC
TRBV10-3	TRBJ1-6	TRBD1	-	CAISTGQGGSPLHF	TGTGCCATCAGTACTGGACAGGGAGGTTCACCCCTCCACTTT
TRBV14	TRBJ1-6	TRBD1	-	CASSRTGGVQSPLHF	TGTGCCAGCAGCCGGACAGGGGGCGTTCAATCACCCCTCCACTTT